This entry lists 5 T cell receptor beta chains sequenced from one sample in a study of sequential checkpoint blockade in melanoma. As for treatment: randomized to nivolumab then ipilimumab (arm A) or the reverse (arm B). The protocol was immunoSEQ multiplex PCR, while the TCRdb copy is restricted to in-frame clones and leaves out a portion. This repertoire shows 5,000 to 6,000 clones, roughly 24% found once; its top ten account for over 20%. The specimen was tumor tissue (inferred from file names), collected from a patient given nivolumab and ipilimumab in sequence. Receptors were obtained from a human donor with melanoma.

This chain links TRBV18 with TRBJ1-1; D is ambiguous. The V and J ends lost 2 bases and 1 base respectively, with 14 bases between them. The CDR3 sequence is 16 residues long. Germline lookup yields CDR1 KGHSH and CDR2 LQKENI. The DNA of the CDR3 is TGTGCCAGCTCACCAGACGGAGGTCAGAGGAACACTGAAGCTTTCTTT. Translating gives CASSPDGGQRNTEAFF.

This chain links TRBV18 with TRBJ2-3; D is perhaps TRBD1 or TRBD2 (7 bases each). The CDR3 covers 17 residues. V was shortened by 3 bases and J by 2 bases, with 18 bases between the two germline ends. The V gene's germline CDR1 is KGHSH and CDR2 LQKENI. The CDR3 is CASSPLDQGGDTDTQYF. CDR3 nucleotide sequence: TGTGCCAGCTCACCCCTAGACCAGGGGGGGGACACAGATACGCAGTATTTT.

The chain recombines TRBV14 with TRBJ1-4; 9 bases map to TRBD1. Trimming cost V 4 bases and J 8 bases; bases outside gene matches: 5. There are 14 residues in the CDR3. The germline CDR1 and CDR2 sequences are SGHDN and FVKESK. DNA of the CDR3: TGTGCCAGCAGCCCGGGACAGGGAAGAGAAAAACTGTTTTTT. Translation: CASSPGQGREKLFF.

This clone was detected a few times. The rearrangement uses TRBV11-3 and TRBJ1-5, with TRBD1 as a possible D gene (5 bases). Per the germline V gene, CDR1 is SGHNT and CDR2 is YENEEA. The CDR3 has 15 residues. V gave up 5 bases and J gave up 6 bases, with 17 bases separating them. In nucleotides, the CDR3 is TGTGCCAGCAGCCCCCGCGGGGGGGGTTCTCAGCCCCAGCATTTT. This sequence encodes CASSPRGGGSQPQHF.

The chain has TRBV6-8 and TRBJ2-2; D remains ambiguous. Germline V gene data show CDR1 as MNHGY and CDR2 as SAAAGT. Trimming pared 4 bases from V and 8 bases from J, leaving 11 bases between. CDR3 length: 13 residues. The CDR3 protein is CASSFSASGELFF. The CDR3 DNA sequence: TGTGCCAGCAGTTTCTCCGCATCGGGGGAGCTGTTTTTT.